The 29 T cell receptor beta chains given below trace back to one sample, sequenced in a study of cytomegalovirus exposure and HLA in healthy donors. 13 Jbeta primers and 60 Vbeta primers were used for the PCR. Data came from immunoSEQ multiplex PCR; TCRdb stores just in-frame clones and leaves some out. The repertoire holds roughly 180,000 clones, with about 75% as singletons. Sequencing was done on a sample of PBMCs. The receptors were sampled from a man between 50 and 59 years old in good health and CMV-seropositive.

This chain connects TRBV5-1 to TRBJ1-1; D is ambiguous. Trimming shortened V by 1 base and J by 5 bases, and 15 bases separated the two germline ends. The length of the CDR3 is 15 residues. Germline CDR1 reads SGHRS; CDR2 reads YFSETQ. For the CDR3, the DNA is TGCGCCAGCAGCTTGCAGAGGGATCTTGGGACTGAAGCTTTCTTT. It encodes CASSLQRDLGTEAFF.

This clone has just one count. The V call is TRBV5-5, the J call TRBJ2-7; TRBD2 aligns across 11 bases. Trimming cost V 4 bases and J 3 bases; bases outside gene matches: 6. Per germline, CDR1 SGHKS and CDR2 YYEKEE (reference sequence). The CDR3 loop spans 15 amino acids. The CDR3 reads CASSASSGGFYEQYF. CDR3 DNA: TGTGCCAGCAGCGCATCTAGCGGGGGGTTCTACGAGCAGTACTTC.

This clone was seen a handful of times. The junction differs from germline at one of its ends, possibly a read error. V and J are TRBV7-9 and TRBJ1-1; tentative D call: TRBD1 (5 bases). The length of the CDR3 is 15 residues. Germline CDR1 SEHNR, CDR2 FQNEAQ (reference sequence). The CDR3, as DNA: TGTTCCAGCAGCTTAGGCGGGGCGAGGACCACTGAAGCTTTCTTT. Residues: CSSSLGGARTTEAFF.

J is TRBJ2-2 and V is TRBV9, with 13 bases identical to TRBD2. The CDR3 totals 18 residues. V lost 4 bases and J lost 6; bases outside the gene matches: 12. Germline-derived CDR1 and CDR2 are SGDLS and YYNGEE. The DNA for the CDR3 is TGTGCCAGCAGCTCAGGACTAGCGGGGGCTAGGAAGGCCGGGGAGCTGTTTTTT. It specifies CASSSGLAGARKAGELFF.

This clone has more than one count but fewer than ten. The chain carries TRBV6-5 and TRBJ1-5; 9 nucleotides agree with TRBD1. CDR3 size: 13 residues. Trimming removed 4 bases from V and 7 bases from J; junction bases left unmatched: 2. Germline CDR1 and CDR2: MNHEY and SVGAGI. CDR3 loop: CASSWGQGQPQHF. Here the CDR3 DNA reads TGTGCCAGCAGTTGGGGACAGGGACAGCCCCAGCATTTT.

This chain links TRBV25-1 with TRBJ1-4; D remains unclear. The CDR3 spans 16 residues. Germline CDR1 MGHDK, CDR2 SYGVNS. Trimming left V 2 bases short and J 8 bases short, with 18 bases between. The CDR3 loop reads CASSENDGFGREKLFF. DNA of the CDR3: TGTGCCAGCAGTGAAAACGACGGTTTTGGGAGGGAAAAACTGTTTTTT.

This sequence joins TRBV4-1 and TRBJ2-5; D gene ambiguous. The V end lost 0 bases, the J end lost 2 bases, and 10 bases lay between the germline ends. CDR1 is MGHRA and CDR2 is YSYEKL in the germline V gene. The CDR3 is 15 amino acids. CDR3 in DNA: TGCGCCAGCAGCCAAGATCTTTCCGGTCAAGAGACCCAGTACTTC. This encodes CASSQDLSGQETQYF.

V gene TRBV19 combines with J gene TRBJ1-1; 7 bases match TRBD1. The CDR3 extends over 14 amino acids. The germline gives CDR1 LNHDA, CDR2 SQIVND (reference sequence). V lost 3 bases and J lost 1; bases outside the gene matches: 2. This chain's CDR3 is CASSIGTANTEAFF. CDR3 DNA sequence: TGTGCCAGTAGTATTGGGACAGCGAACACTGAAGCTTTCTTT.

The gene calls are TRBV7-7 and TRBJ2-1; the D is unclear. Germline CDR1 and CDR2: SSHAT and FNYEAQ (reference sequence). This CDR3 has 14 residues. Trimming removed 2 bases from V and 7 bases from J, with 12 bases in between. Here the CDR3 reads CASSLQLEWNEQFF. In nucleotides, the CDR3 is TGTGCCAGCAGCTTACAGCTGGAGTGGAATGAGCAGTTCTTC.

The CDR3 protein is CASSFRGDAKNIQYF. The CDR3 bases are TGTGCCAGCAGTTTTAGGGGCGATGCCAAAAACATTCAGTACTTC. The chain is built from TRBV6-5 and TRBJ2-4, with D tentatively TRBD1 (5 bases). Germline CDR1 and CDR2: MNHEY and SVGAGI. V dropped 4 bases and J dropped 1 base, with 11 bases sitting between them. The CDR3 length is 15 residues.

This sequence joins TRBV6-4 and TRBJ1-2; no definite D call. V was clipped by 5 bases and J by 5 bases, with 12 bases between them. Germline lookup yields CDR1 MRHNA and CDR2 SNTAGT. There are 13 residues in the CDR3. The CDR3 region is CASSIQDFYGYTF. In nucleotides, the CDR3 is TGTGCCAGCAGTATCCAGGATTTTTATGGCTACACCTTC.

This clone was counted a few times. J is TRBJ1-3 and V is TRBV19; a possible D gene is TRBD1 (5 bases). V gave up 3 bases and J gave up 2 bases, with 14 bases separating them. Germline-derived CDR1 and CDR2 are LNHDA and SQIVND (reference sequence). There are 16 residues in the CDR3. Here the CDR3 DNA reads TGTGCCAGTAGTATGCCCGGGGGAGTAACTGGAAACACCATATATTTT. This codes for CASSMPGGVTGNTIYF. The variable domain in full, with the rest retrieved from reference TRBV19 and TRBJ1-3, is DGGITQSPKYLFRKEGQNVTLSCEQNLNHDAMYWYRQDPGQGLRLIYYSQIVNDFQKGDIAEGYSVSREKKESFPLTVTSAQKNPTAFYLCASSMPGGVTGNTIYFGEGSWLTVV.

The chain recombines TRBV27 with TRBJ1-1, with D unresolved. Germline V gives CDR1 MNHEY, CDR2 SMNVEV (reference sequence). V was shortened by 3 bases and J by 2 bases, with 13 bases between the two germline ends. The CDR3 is made up of 15 amino acids. The CDR3 DNA reads TGTGCCAGCAGTTTTTCGACTTCGGGAAACACTGAAGCTTTCTTT. As protein: CASSFSTSGNTEAFF.

The chain carries TRBV7-2 and TRBJ1-2; D call uncertain. This CDR3 is built from 17 residues. Looked up from germline, CDR1 is SGHTA and CDR2 is FQGNSA. Trimming pared 1 base from V and 0 bases from J, leaving 15 bases between. CDR3 nucleotide sequence: TGTGCCAGCAGCTTAGACAGAGCGGGGAGAGCTAACTATGGCTACACCTTC. Its protein is CASSLDRAGRANYGYTF.

CDR3: CASSVPGPSGGYTF. The CDR3 DNA sequence: TGCGCCAGCAGCGTCCCGGGTCCCTCGGGAGGCTACACCTTC. V usage is TRBV5-1 and J usage is TRBJ1-2; D is unclear. Germline V CDR1 and CDR2: SGHRS, YFSETQ. The ends were cut back, 4 bases at V and 8 bases at J, with 18 bases in the middle. The CDR3 contains 14 residues. The full variable domain, with the rest looked up from reference TRBV5-1 and TRBJ1-2, is KAGVTQTPRYLIKTRGQQVTLSCSPISGHRSVSWYQQTPGQGLQFLFEYFSETQRNKGNFPGRFSGRQFSNSRSEMNVSTLELGDSALYLCASSVPGPSGGYTFGSGTRLTVV.

This clone was counted a few times. The chain has TRBV6-5 and TRBJ2-1; 7 nucleotides line up with TRBD2. The V and J ends lost 2 bases and 3 bases, in that order; junction bases with no gene match: 4. CDR3 length: 15 residues. Looked up from germline, CDR1 is MNHEY and CDR2 is SVGAGI. The CDR3 DNA follows: TGTGCCAGCAGTTACGACGGGGGGATCTACAATGAGCAGTTCTTC. Its translation is CASSYDGGIYNEQFF.

The rearrangement uses TRBV28 and TRBJ2-1; the match to TRBD1 covers 8 bases. V was clipped by 5 bases and J by 3 bases; unmatched bases: 6. CDR3 size: 15 residues. The germline V gene has CDR1 MDHEN and CDR2 SYDVKM. The CDR3 reads CASSQDRARYNEQFF. DNA of the CDR3: TGTGCCAGCAGTCAGGACAGGGCCCGCTACAATGAGCAGTTCTTC. The whole variable domain, filled in from reference TRBV28 and TRBJ2-1, reads DVKVTQSSRYLVKRTGEKVFLECVQDMDHENMFWYRQDPGLGLRLIYFSYDVKMKEKGDIPEGYSVSREKKERFSLILESASTNQTSMYLCASSQDRARYNEQFFGPGTRLTVL.

The V gene is TRBV28, the J gene TRBJ2-7; D call uncertain. V lost 10 bases and J lost 0, with 10 bases in between. CDR1 MDHEN and CDR2 SYDVKM come from the germline V gene. The CDR3 is 12 residues long. CDR3 sequence (DNA): TGTGCCATTCAGACTTCCTCCTACGAGCAGTACTTC. This translates into CAIQTSSYEQYF.

The chain carries TRBV4-2 and TRBJ2-1; D is unresolved. This CDR3 has 11 residues. Germline-derived CDR1 and CDR2 are LGHNA and YNFKEQ. V lost 1 base to trimming and J lost 10 bases, with 5 bases between them. The CDR3 loop is CASSQGAEQFF. CDR3 sequence (DNA): TGTGCCAGCAGCCAAGGAGCCGAGCAGTTCTTC.

This clone was observed a single time. This chain links TRBV27 with TRBJ1-2; 8 bases match TRBD1. With V trimmed by 6 bases and J by 4 bases, 7 bases remained unmatched. This CDR3 has 14 residues. CDR1 is MNHEY, CDR2 SMNVEV, per germline (reference sequence). Written as DNA, the CDR3 is TGTGCCAGCAGGGGGACAGGACCTATCTATGGCTACACCTTC. Protein product: CASRGTGPIYGYTF.

The chain uses TRBV14 and TRBJ1-1; no clear D gene. With 3 bases removed from V and 2 bases from J, the gap between germline ends came to 4 bases. The CDR3 is made up of 12 amino acids. From germline, CDR1 is SGHDN and CDR2 FVKESK. The CDR3 nucleotides read TGTGCCAGCAGCCACCTTAACACTGAAGCTTTCTTT. It yields the protein CASSHLNTEAFF.

This sequence joins TRBV5-1 and TRBJ1-1; the D is unclear. Germline V gene data show CDR1 as SGHRS and CDR2 as YFSETQ. V lost 1 base, J lost 5 bases, and 9 bases lay in between. CDR3 length: 13 residues. CDR3 nucleotides: TGCGCCAGCAGCTTGATTACGGGGACTGAAGCTTTCTTT. This codes for CASSLITGTEAFF.

This rearrangement joins TRBV7-6 to TRBJ1-6, with D possibly TRBD1 on 6 matching bases. Trimming took 4 bases from V and 13 from J, leaving 17 bases between them. The CDR3 length is 14 residues. Germline V lookup: CDR1 SGHVS, CDR2 FNYEAQ. The CDR3: CASSSRTPGQPLHF. CDR3 nucleotides: TGTGCCAGCAGCTCAAGGACCCCCGGACAGCCCCTCCACTTT.

V usage is TRBV2 and J usage is TRBJ2-2, with D perhaps matching TRBD1 (5 bases). Germline V gene lookup returns CDR1 SNHLY and CDR2 FYNNEI. The V and J ends lost 7 bases and 5 bases respectively, with 11 bases between them. This CDR3 spans 13 amino acids. CDR3 coding DNA: TGTGCCAGCACTCAGGGTAGGACCGGGGAGCTGTTTTTT. This gives the protein CASTQGRTGELFF.

The J gene is TRBJ1-4, the V gene TRBV28, with D maybe TRBD1 (6 bases). The CDR3 loop spans 15 amino acids. The germline CDR1 and CDR2 sequences are MDHEN and SYDVKM. The germline V and J ends were trimmed by 0 bases and 8 bases, with 13 bases remaining between them. The CDR3, as DNA: TGTGCCAGCAGTTTATGGGGCAGGGGAACGGAAAAACTGTTTTTT. Amino acids: CASSLWGRGTEKLFF. The variable domain in full, completed from reference TRBV28 and TRBJ1-4, reads DVKVTQSSRYLVKRTGEKVFLECVQDMDHENMFWYRQDPGLGLRLIYFSYDVKMKEKGDIPEGYSVSREKKERFSLILESASTNQTSMYLCASSLWGRGTEKLFFGSGTQLSVL.

The chain combines TRBV10-2 with TRBJ1-1; 7 positions agree with TRBD1. This CDR3 comprises 14 residues. Germline CDR1 WSHSY, CDR2 SAAADI. V trimming: 6 bases; J trimming: 1 base; junction bases outside the gene matches: 5. The CDR3 region is CASRPGQTNTEAFF. The DNA for the CDR3 is TGCGCCAGCAGGCCGGGACAGACGAACACTGAAGCTTTCTTT.

This clone has a handful of counts. The V and J genes are TRBV6-5 and TRBJ2-1; the D gene is possibly TRBD1 (5 bases). The CDR3 consists of 14 residues. The ends were cut back, 1 base at V and 4 bases at J, with 8 bases in the middle. Germline loops: CDR1 MNHEY, CDR2 SVGAGI. The CDR3 region has the DNA TGTGCCAGCAGTTACTACGACAGATACAATGAGCAGTTCTTC. Residues: CASSYYDRYNEQFF.

Turning to this clone: It is unclear where the CDR3 begins or ends on the DNA, so no DNA is shown, and the CDR3 is as TCRdb lists it. The chain uses TRBV27 and TRBJ1-4; no DNA check was done on the table's D call, TRBD1. In germline, CDR1 is MNHEY, CDR2 SMNVEV (reference sequence). The CDR3 is 15 amino acids long, termini counted. The CDR3 protein is CASSFLAGNNEKLFF.

This clone appeared a single time. The V call is TRBV2, the J call TRBJ1-4, with TRBD1 matching 11 bases. With V trimmed by 4 bases and J by 3 bases, 4 bases remained unmatched. CDR3 length: 16 residues. Germline CDR1 reads SNHLY; CDR2 reads FYNNEI. The CDR3 sequence is CASSADRGQANEKLFF. DNA for the CDR3: TGTGCCAGCAGTGCGGACAGGGGGCAAGCTAATGAAAAACTGTTTTTT.